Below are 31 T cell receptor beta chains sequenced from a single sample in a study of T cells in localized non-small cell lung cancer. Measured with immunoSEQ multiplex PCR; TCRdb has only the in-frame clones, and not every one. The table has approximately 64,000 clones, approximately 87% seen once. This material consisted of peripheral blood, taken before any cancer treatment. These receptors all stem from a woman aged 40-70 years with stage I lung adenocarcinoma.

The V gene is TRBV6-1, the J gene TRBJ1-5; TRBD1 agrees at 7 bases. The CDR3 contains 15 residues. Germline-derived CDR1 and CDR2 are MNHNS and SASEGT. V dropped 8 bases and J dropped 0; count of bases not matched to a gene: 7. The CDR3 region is CASLRDSYSNQPQHF. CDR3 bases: TGTGCCAGCCTCCGGGACAGCTATAGCAATCAGCCCCAGCATTTT.

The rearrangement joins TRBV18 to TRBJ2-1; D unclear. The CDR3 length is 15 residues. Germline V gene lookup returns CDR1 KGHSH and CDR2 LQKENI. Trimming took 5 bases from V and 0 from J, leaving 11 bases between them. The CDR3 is CASSASLSSYNEQFF. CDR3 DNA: TGTGCCAGCTCAGCCTCCCTTAGCTCCTACAATGAGCAGTTCTTC.

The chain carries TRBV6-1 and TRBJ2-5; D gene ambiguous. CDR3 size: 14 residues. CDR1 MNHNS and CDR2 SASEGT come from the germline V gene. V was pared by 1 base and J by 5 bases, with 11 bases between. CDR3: CASSEGLGHETQYF. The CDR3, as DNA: TGTGCCAGCAGTGAAGGGCTAGGTCACGAGACCCAGTACTTC.

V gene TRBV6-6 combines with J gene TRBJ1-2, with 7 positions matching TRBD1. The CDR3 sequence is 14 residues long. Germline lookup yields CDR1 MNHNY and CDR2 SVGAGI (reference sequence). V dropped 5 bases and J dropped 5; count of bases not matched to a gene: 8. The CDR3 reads CASSPQGGHYGYTF. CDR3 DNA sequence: TGTGCCAGCAGTCCTCAGGGGGGCCATTATGGCTACACCTTC.

The CDR3 protein is CASSPHLRDYYNEQFF. CDR3 nucleotides: TGTGCCAGCAGCCCCCACCTCCGGGACTACTACAATGAGCAGTTCTTC. The chain joins TRBV11-2 to TRBJ2-1; 7 nucleotides line up with TRBD2. CDR3 length: 16 amino acids. Unmatched junction bases numbered 10, after V lost 5 bases and J lost 3 bases. Germline V gene sequence: CDR1 SGHAT, CDR2 FQNNGV.

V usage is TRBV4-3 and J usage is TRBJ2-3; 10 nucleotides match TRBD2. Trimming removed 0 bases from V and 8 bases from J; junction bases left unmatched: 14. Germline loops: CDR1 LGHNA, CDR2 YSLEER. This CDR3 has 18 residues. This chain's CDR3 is CASSQDLATSGSRGTQYF. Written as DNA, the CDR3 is TGCGCCAGCAGCCAAGATCTGGCGACTAGCGGGTCCCGAGGTACGCAGTATTTT.

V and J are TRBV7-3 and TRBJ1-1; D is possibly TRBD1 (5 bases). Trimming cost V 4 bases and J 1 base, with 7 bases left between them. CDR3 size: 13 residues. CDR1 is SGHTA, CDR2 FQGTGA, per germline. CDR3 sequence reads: CASSYGGNTEAFF. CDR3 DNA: TGTGCCAGCAGCTATGGGGGGAACACTGAAGCTTTCTTT.

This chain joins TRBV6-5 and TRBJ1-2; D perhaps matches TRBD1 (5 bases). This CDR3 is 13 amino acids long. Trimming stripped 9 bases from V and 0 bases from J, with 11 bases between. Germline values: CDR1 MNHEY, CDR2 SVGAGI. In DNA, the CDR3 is TGTGCCAGTGGGGGAGGGGCTAACTATGGCTACACCTTC. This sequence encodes CASGGGANYGYTF.

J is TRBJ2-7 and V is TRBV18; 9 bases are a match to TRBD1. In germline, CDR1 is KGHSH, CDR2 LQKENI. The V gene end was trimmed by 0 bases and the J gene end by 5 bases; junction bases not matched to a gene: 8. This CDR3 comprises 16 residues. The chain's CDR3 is CASSPPGRQGDHEQYF. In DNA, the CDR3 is TGTGCCAGCTCACCACCGGGGAGACAGGGGGACCACGAGCAGTACTTC.

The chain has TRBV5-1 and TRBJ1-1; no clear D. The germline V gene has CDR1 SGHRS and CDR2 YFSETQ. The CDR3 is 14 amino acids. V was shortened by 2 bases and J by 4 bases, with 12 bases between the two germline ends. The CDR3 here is CASSLDGFGTEAFF. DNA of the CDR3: TGCGCCAGCAGCTTAGACGGTTTCGGCACTGAAGCTTTCTTT.

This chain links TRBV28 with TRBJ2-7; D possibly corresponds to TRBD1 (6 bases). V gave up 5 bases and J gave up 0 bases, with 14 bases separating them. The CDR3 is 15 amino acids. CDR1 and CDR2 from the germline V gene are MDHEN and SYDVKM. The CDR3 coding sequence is TGTGCCAGCAGTCCCGGGACAACCAGCTCCTACGAGCAGTACTTC. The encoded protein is CASSPGTTSSYEQYF. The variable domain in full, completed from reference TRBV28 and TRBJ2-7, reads DVKVTQSSRYLVKRTGEKVFLECVQDMDHENMFWYRQDPGLGLRLIYFSYDVKMKEKGDIPEGYSVSREKKERFSLILESASTNQTSMYLCASSPGTTSSYEQYFGPGTRLTVT.

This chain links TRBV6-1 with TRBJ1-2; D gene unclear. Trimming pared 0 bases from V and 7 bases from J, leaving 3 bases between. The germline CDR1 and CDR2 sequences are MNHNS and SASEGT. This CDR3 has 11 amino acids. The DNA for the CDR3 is TGTGCCAGCAGTGAAGCGCGTGGCTACACCTTC. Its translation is CASSEARGYTF.

This CDR3 reads CASSLISEAFF. CDR3 DNA: TGTGCCAGCAGTTTAATATCTGAAGCTTTCTTT. The rearrangement links TRBV28 to TRBJ1-1; D unclear. V dropped 2 bases and J dropped 6 bases, with 4 bases sitting between them. Germline lookup yields CDR1 MDHEN and CDR2 SYDVKM. The CDR3 consists of 11 residues.

The CDR3, as DNA: TGTGCCAGCAGTATTCGACACGGGGGGGCAGATACGCAGTATTTT. It translates to CASSIRHGGADTQYF. The V gene is TRBV6-1, the J gene TRBJ2-3, with 8 nucleotides matching TRBD2. Trimming removed 5 bases from V and 4 bases from J; junction bases left unmatched: 8. Germline values: CDR1 MNHNS, CDR2 SASEGT. This CDR3 comprises 15 residues.

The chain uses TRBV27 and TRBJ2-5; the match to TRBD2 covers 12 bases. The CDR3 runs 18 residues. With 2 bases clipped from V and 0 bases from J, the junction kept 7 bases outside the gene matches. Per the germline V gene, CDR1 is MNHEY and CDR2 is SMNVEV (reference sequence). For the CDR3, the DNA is TGTGCCAGCAGTTTAAAAGGGCTAGCGGGGGGGTACCAAGAGACCCAGTACTTC. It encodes CASSLKGLAGGYQETQYF.

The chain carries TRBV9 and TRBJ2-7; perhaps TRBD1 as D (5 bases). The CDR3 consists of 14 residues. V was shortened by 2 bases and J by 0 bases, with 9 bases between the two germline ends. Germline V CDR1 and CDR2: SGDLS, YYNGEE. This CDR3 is CASSVWTNSYEQYF. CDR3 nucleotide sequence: TGTGCCAGCAGCGTGTGGACAAACTCCTACGAGCAGTACTTC.

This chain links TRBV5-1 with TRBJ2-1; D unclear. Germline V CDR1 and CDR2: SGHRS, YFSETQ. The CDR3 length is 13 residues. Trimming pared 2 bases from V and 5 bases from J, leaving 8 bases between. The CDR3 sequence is CASSFQTNNEQFF. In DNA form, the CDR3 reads TGCGCCAGCAGCTTTCAGACAAACAATGAGCAGTTCTTC.

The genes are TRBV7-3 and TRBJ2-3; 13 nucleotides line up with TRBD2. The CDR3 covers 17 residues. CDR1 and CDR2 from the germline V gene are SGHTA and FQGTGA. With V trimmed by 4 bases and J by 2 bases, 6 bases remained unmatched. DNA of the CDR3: TGTGCCAGCAGCTCCGGGACTAGCGGGGCCTTCACAGATACGCAGTATTTT. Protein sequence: CASSSGTSGAFTDTQYF.

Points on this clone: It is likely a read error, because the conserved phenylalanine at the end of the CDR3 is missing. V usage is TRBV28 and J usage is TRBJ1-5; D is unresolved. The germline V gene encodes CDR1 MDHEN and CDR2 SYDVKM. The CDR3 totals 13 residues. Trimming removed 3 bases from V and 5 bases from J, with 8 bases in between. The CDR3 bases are TGTGCCAGCAGTTTTGGAAGCCATCAGCCCCAGCATTCT. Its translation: CASSFGSHQPQHS.

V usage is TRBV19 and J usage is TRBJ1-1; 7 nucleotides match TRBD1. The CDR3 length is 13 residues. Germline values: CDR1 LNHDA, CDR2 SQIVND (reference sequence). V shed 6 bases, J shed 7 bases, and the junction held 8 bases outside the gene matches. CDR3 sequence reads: CASSYPWTGEAFF. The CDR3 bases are TGTGCCAGTAGCTATCCCTGGACAGGTGAAGCTTTCTTT.

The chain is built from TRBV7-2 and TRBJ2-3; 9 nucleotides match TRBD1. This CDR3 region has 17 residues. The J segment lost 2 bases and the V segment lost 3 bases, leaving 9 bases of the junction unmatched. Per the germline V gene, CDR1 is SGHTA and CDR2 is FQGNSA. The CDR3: CASSLIPGQGVTDTQYF. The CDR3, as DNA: TGTGCCAGCAGCTTGATCCCGGGACAGGGCGTCACAGATACGCAGTATTTT.

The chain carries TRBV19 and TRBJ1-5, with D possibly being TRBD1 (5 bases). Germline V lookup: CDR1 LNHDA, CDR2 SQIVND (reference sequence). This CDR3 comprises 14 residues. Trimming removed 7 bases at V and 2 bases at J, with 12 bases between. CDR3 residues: CASTGQGGNQPQHF. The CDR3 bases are TGTGCCAGTACAGGGCAAGGGGGCAATCAGCCCCAGCATTTT.

The CDR3 loop is CASSEDGRTAFAYEQYF. The CDR3 bases are TGTGCCAGCAGTGAAGATGGCAGGACAGCCTTCGCCTACGAGCAGTACTTC. The V and J genes are TRBV2 and TRBJ2-7, with a possible D match to TRBD1 (6 bases). The CDR3 consists of 17 residues. Germline CDR1 SNHLY, CDR2 FYNNEI. Trimming stripped 1 base from V and 2 bases from J, with 18 bases between.

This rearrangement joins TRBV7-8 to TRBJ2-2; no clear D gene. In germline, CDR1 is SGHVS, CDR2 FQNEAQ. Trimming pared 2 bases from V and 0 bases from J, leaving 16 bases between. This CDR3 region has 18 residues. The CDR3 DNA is TGTGCCAGCAGCTTATTTCCCGCCGGGTTCGCGAACACCGGGGAGCTGTTTTTT. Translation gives CASSLFPAGFANTGELFF.

DNA of the CDR3: TGCGCCAGCAGCGCAATGGAGGCAGGGAGGTATGGCTACACCTTC. It encodes CASSAMEAGRYGYTF. The chain recombines TRBV5-1 with TRBJ1-2; D is possibly TRBD1 (5 bases). The V end was cut by 4 bases, the J end by 5 bases, with 18 bases between. This CDR3 spans 15 amino acids. Germline V gives CDR1 SGHRS, CDR2 YFSETQ.

CDR3 in DNA: TGTGCCAGCAGTTACTCAGGACAGGGGGTTTTGGAGCAGTTCTTC. Protein sequence: CASSYSGQGVLEQFF. The chain recombines TRBV6-5 with TRBJ2-1; TRBD1 agrees at 10 bases. The trim removed 0 bases at V and 10 bases at J, leaving 6 bases unmatched. Germline CDR1 MNHEY, CDR2 SVGAGI. This CDR3 contains 15 residues.

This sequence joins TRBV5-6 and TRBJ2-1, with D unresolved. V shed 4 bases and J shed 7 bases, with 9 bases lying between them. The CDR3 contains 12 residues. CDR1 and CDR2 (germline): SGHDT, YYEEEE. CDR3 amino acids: CASSHLSNEQFF. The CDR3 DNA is TGTGCCAGCAGCCACTTGAGTAATGAGCAGTTCTTC. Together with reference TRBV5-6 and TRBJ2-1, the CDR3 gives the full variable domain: DAGVTQSPTHLIKTRGQQVTLRCSPKSGHDTVSWYQQALGQGPQFIFQYYEEEERQRGNFPDRFSGHQFPNYSSELNVNALLLGDSALYLCASSHLSNEQFFGPGTRLTVL.

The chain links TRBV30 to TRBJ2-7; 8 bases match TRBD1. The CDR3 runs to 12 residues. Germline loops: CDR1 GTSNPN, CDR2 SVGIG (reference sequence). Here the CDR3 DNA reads TGTGTCGTTGGACAGGGAGGTGGCGAGCAGTACTTC. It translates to CVVGQGGGEQYF.

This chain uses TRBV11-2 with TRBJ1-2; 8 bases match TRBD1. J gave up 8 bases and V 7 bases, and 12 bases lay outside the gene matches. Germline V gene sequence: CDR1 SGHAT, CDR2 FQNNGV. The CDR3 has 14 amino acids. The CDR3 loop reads CASNTPRGPRGYTF. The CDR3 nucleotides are TGTGCCAGCAACACCCCCAGGGGGCCTAGGGGCTACACCTTC.

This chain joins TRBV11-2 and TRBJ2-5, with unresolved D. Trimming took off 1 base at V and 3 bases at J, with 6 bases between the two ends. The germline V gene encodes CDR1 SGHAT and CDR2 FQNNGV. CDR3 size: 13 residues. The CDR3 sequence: CASSLGVEETQYF. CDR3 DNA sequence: TGTGCCAGCAGCTTAGGTGTTGAAGAGACCCAGTACTTC.

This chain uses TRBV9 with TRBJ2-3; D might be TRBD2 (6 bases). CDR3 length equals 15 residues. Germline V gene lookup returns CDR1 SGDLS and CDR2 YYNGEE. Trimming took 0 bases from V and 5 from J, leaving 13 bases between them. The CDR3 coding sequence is TGTGCCAGCAGCGTAGACGGCGGGGTGGGAGATACGCAGTATTTT. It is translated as CASSVDGGVGDTQYF. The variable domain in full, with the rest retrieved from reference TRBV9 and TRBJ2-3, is DSGVTQTPKHLITATGQRVTLRCSPRSGDLSVYWYQQSLDQGLQFLIQYYNGEERAKGNILERFSAQQFPDLHSELNLSSLELGDSALYFCASSVDGGVGDTQYFGPGTRLTVL.